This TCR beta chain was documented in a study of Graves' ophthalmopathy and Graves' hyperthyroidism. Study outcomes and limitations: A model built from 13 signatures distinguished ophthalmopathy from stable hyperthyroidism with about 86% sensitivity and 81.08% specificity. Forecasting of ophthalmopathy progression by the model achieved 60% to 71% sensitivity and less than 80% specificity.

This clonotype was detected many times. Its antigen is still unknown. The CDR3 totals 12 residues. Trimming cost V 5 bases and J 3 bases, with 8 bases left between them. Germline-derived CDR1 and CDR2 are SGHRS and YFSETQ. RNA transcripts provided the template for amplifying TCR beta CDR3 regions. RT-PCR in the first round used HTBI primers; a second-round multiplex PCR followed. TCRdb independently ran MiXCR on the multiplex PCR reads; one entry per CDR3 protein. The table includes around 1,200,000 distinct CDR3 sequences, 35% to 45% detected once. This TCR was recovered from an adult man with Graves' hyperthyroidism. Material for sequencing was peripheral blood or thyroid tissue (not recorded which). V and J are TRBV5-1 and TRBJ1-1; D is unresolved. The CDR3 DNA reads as TGCGCCAGCAGAGCGGGAGACACTGAAGCTTTCTTT. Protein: CASRAGDTEAFF.